This TCR beta chain was profiled in a study of CD8 T cells in Susac syndrome. Controls were drawn from healthy donors and were matched for age and sex. The CDR3 is 14 residues long. V lost 6 bases to trimming and J lost 3 bases; unmatched junction nucleotides: 5. The RNA input was about 0.5 to 1 ug, and it was reverse transcribed with random hexamers. In TCRdb, the immunoSEQ multiplex PCR reads were re-called with MiXCR into one record per CDR3 protein. This table has 120,000 or so distinct CDR3 sequences, nearly 95% appearing once. Specimen: CD4+ T cells from PBMCs. This clonotype was sampled from a human donor in good health. The chain couples TRBV12-3 or TRBV12-4 to TRBJ2-7, with TRBD1 matching over 10 bases. CDR3 in amino acids: CASRATGGDYEQYF. The CDR3 nucleotides are TGTGCCAGCAGGGCGACAGGGGGCGACTACGAGCAGTACTTC.